Listed here are 18 T cell receptor beta chains from one sample, sequenced in a study of tumor and adjacent non-tumor tissue in lung cancer. TCRbeta libraries were built with three rounds of nested PCR, modified from ARM-PCR. From the multiplex PCR reads, TCRdb called clonotypes with MiXCR, one entry per CDR3 protein. The data contain about 110,000 distinct CDR3 sequences, approximately 71% of them singletons. This sample's RNA came from whole unsorted tissue. Input material: lung tumor tissue. The receptors come from a woman in her sixties or seventies with non-small cell lung cancer.

Comment on this clonotype: A junction end diverges from the germline sequence, so it may reflect a read error. V gene TRBV28 combines with J gene TRBJ1-5; a possible D gene is TRBD1 (6 bases). The CDR3 loop spans 13 amino acids. Germline V gene data show CDR1 as MDHEN and CDR2 as SYDVKM. CDR3 region: CASSSTGNQPRHF. CDR3 bases: TGTGCCAGCAGTTCGACAGGTAATCAGCCCCGGCATTTT.

As to this clonotype: An end of the junction does not agree with germline; a read error may underlie this. V is TRBV11-2 and J is TRBJ2-7; no clear D. This CDR3 region has 14 residues. Germline V CDR1 and CDR2: SGHAT, FQNNGV. The CDR3 bases are TGTGCCAGCAGCTTATCCACCGAGACATCCGAGCAGTATTTC. This encodes CASSLSTETSEQYF.

The genes are TRBV11-3 and TRBJ1-4; D not certain. The germline gives CDR1 SGHNT, CDR2 YENEEA. The length of the CDR3 is 15 residues. The CDR3 region is CVNSLGGPANEKLFF. The CDR3 region has the DNA TGTGTCAACAGCTTAGGAGGCCCGGCTAATGAAAAACTGTTTTTT.

This sequence joins TRBV29-1 and TRBJ1-2, with D maybe TRBD1 (5 bases). Germline values: CDR1 SQVTM, CDR2 ANQGSEA. V was cut by 6 bases and J by 6 bases, with 20 bases left in between. The CDR3 is made up of 14 amino acids. The CDR3 DNA follows: TGCAGCGTGAATCCCACAGGTGGAAAGAATGGCTACACCTTC. This codes for CSVNPTGGKNGYTF.

Comments on this clonotype: It is unclear where the CDR3 begins or ends on the DNA, so no DNA is shown, and the CDR3 is as TCRdb lists it. The V call is TRBV11-3, the J call TRBJ2-7; TRBD1 is taken as the D call from the table, unchecked against the DNA. Germline V gene data show CDR1 as SGHNT and CDR2 as YENEEA. The CDR3 comprises 15 residues, both ends counted. The CDR3 protein is CASSPVGGGSYEHYF.

This clonotype was counted many times. The chain is built from TRBV6-2 or TRBV6-3 and TRBJ1-2; 9 bases map to TRBD1. J was trimmed by 4 bases and V by 6 bases; bases with no gene match: 3. The CDR3 is made up of 13 amino acids. Germline loops: CDR1 MNHEY, CDR2 SVGEGT. CDR3 amino acids: CASRSTGGYGYTF. The CDR3 DNA is TGTGCCAGCAGATCGACAGGGGGCTATGGCTACACCTTC.

A word on this clonotype: This sequence may be a read error, since a much larger clone differs from it by one base. The chain links TRBV4-3 to TRBJ2-1; TRBD2 agrees at 9 bases. CDR1 LGHNA and CDR2 YSLEER come from the germline V gene. The CDR3 has 16 amino acids. J was trimmed by 3 bases and V by 7 bases; bases with no gene match: 10. CDR3 nucleotide sequence: TGCGCCAGCATCCATCTGACTAGCGGCAACTACAATGAGCAGTTCTTC. Translating gives CASIHLTSGNYNEQFF.

This clonotype has a count of ten or more. V gene TRBV12-3 or TRBV12-4 combines with J gene TRBJ1-1; D not resolved. Trimming removed 6 bases at V and 4 bases at J, with 9 bases between. The CDR3 extends over 12 amino acids. The CDR3 spells CASSQSGTEAFF. DNA for the CDR3: TGTGCCAGCAGCCAAAGCGGCACTGAAGCTTTCTTT.

Concerning this clonotype itself: An end of the junction differs from the germline gene, which may be a read error. The chain joins TRBV6-2 or TRBV6-3 to TRBJ2-7; D possibly matches TRBD1 or TRBD2 (5 bases each). The length of the CDR3 is 14 residues. Per the germline V gene, CDR1 is MNHEY and CDR2 is SVGEGT. The CDR3 loop reads CASIRGRGRYEQCF. The DNA for the CDR3 is TGTGCCAGCATCAGAGGACGGGGACGTTACGAGCAGTGCTTC.

The gene calls are TRBV7-9 and TRBJ1-2; no definite D call. Between the trimmed V and J ends, which lost 8 bases and 2 bases, there was a span of 9 bases. CDR3 size: 12 residues. Germline CDR1 and CDR2: SEHNR and FQNEAQ (reference sequence). The CDR3 loop is CASHKGNYGYTF. The CDR3 nucleotides read TGTGCCAGCCACAAGGGCAACTATGGCTACACCTTC. Filled out from reference TRBV7-9 and TRBJ1-2, the complete variable domain reads DTGVSQNPRHKITKRGQNVTFRCDPISEHNRLYWYRQTLGQGPEFLTYFQNEAQLEKSRLLSDRFSAERPKGSFSTLEIQRTEQGDSAMYLCASHKGNYGYTFGSGTRLTVV.

This sequence joins TRBV5-1 and TRBJ2-1; D is unresolved. CDR3 length equals 12 residues. V gave up 4 bases and J gave up 7 bases, with 9 bases separating them. CDR1 SGHRS and CDR2 YFSETQ come from the germline V gene. The CDR3 DNA reads as TGCGCCAGCAGCCCCAATGAGAATGAGCAGTTCTTC. Translated: CASSPNENEQFF. Using reference TRBV5-1 and TRBJ2-1 for the parts outside the CDR3, the full variable domain is KAGVTQTPRYLIKTRGQQVTLSCSPISGHRSVSWYQQTPGQGLQFLFEYFSETQRNKGNFPGRFSGRQFSNSRSEMNVSTLELGDSALYLCASSPNENEQFFGPGTRLTVL.

This clonotype showed up just a few times. A read error may be the cause here, since a much bigger clone is one base away. The genes are TRBV20-1 and TRBJ2-2; tentative D call: TRBD2 (7 bases). The CDR3 is 13 residues long. Germline assignment: CDR1 DFQATT and CDR2 SNEGSKA (reference sequence). CDR3 loop: CSGGGGGTGELFF. The CDR3 nucleotides are TGCAGCGGAGGGGGGGGGGGCACCGGGGAGCTGTTTTTT.

The rearrangement uses TRBV11-3 and TRBJ1-1; D uncertain. Trimming shortened V by 10 bases and J by 4 bases, and 22 bases separated the two germline ends. Germline CDR1 and CDR2: SGHNT and YENEEA. This CDR3 is 15 amino acids long. The CDR3 coding sequence is TGTGCCAATAGCTTAGATTCGGGGAAAGGCACTGAAGCTTTCTTT. As protein: CANSLDSGKGTEAFF.

The rearrangement links TRBV4-3 to TRBJ2-5, with D possibly TRBD2 on 6 matching bases. V gave up 5 bases and J gave up 5 bases, with 18 bases separating them. This CDR3 contains 15 residues. Germline lookup yields CDR1 LGHNA and CDR2 YSLEER. The CDR3 protein is CASSYKLAGGETQYF. CDR3 nucleotide sequence: TGCGCCAGCAGCTACAAACTAGCAGGTGGGGAGACCCAGTACTTC.

A word on this clonotype: One junction end does not reproduce the germline sequence, and a read error may be involved. V usage is TRBV6-2 or TRBV6-3 and J usage is TRBJ2-3, with 15 bases that match TRBD2. The CDR3 loop spans 20 amino acids. Germline CDR1 reads MNHEY; CDR2 reads SVGEGT. This chain's CDR3 is CASNYRLGTSGGRVADTQYF. CDR3 bases: TGTGCCAGCAATTACCGTCTGGGGACTAGCGGGGGGCGAGTCGCGGATACGCAGTATTTT.

CDR3 coding DNA: TGTGTCAGTAGCTTCAATCGGCAAGGGGGGGAGCTGTTTTTT. Translating gives CVSSFNRQGGELFF. This sequence joins TRBV11-3 and TRBJ2-2; no reliable D call. The CDR3 is 14 residues long. Germline-derived CDR1 and CDR2 are SGHNT and YENEEA.

This clonotype was seen only once. The J gene is TRBJ2-1, the V gene TRBV24-1, with 8 bases that match TRBD2. V was clipped by 3 bases and J by 9 bases; unmatched bases: 18. The CDR3 sequence is 18 residues long. Germline assignment: CDR1 KGHDR and CDR2 SFDVKD. CDR3 DNA: TGTGCCACCAGTGATCGAGGGCGGAGAGCGGGAGTGCTCAGTGAGCAGTTCTTC. Encoded protein: CATSDRGRRAGVLSEQFF.

This clonotype occurred once. The CDR3 does not end in the conserved phenylalanine or tryptophan, so this is likely a read error. The DNA is left out, because the CDR3 cannot be placed on it with certainty; the CDR3 is given as TCRdb lists it. The chain joins TRBV11-2 to TRBJ1-6. The germline CDR1 and CDR2 sequences are SGHAT and FQNNGV. The CDR3 spans 14 amino acids, including both terminal residues. The CDR3 sequence is CVSNLEARNSPLYI.